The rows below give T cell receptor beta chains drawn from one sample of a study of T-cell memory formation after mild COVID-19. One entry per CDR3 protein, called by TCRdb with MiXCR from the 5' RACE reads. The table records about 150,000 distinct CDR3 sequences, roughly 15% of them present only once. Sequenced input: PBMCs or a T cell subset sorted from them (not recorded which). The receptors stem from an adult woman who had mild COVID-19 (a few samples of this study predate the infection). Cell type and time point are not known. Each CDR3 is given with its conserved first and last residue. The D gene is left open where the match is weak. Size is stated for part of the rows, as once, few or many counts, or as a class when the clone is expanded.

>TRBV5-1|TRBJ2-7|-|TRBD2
TGCGCCAGCAGCTTCGATAGCGGGCCTACCTACGAGCAGTACTTC
CASSFDSGPTYEQYF
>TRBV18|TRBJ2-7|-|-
TGTGCCAGCTCACCTTCGGACTACGAGCAGTACTTC
CASSPSDYEQYF
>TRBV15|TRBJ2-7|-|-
TGTGCCACCAGCAGAGATAAGAACTACGAGCAGTACTTC
CATSRDKNYEQYF
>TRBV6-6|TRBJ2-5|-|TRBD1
TGTGCCAGCAGGGGGGGACAGGGCGGCCAGTACTTC
CASRGGQGGQYF
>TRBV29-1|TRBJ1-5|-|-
TGCAGCGTTGAAGAGAACGAATTTCAGCCCCAGCATTTT
CSVEENEFQPQHF
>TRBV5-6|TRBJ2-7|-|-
TGTGCCAGCAACCCATTCCTGGGCGAGCAGTACTTC
CASNPFLGEQYF
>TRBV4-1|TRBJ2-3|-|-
TGCGCCAGCAGCCAAGTTTCCACGACAGACCGCACAGATACGCAGTATTTT
CASSQVSTTDRTDTQYF
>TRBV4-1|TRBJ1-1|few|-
TGCGCCAGCAGCTACCCGGGTCATACGAACACTGAAGCTTTCTTT
CASSYPGHTNTEAFF
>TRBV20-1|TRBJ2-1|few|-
TGCAGTGCTAGAGCGGGACTTTACCCTTACAATGAGCAGTTCTTC
CSARAGLYPYNEQFF
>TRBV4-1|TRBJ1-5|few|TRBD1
TGCGCCAGCAGCCAGCCGGGACAGCGCAATCAGCCCCAGCATTTT
CASSQPGQRNQPQHF
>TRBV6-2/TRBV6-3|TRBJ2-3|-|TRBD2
TGTGCCAGCACCAGGACTAGCGTCACAGATACGCAGTATTTT
CASTRTSVTDTQYF
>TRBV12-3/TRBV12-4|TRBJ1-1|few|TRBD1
TGTGCCAGCAGTCCCAGACAGGGAGGGAACACTGAAGCTTTCTTT
CASSPRQGGNTEAFF
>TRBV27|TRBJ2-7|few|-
TGTGCCAGCAGTTTACGGGCAGGGCGCTACGAGCAGTACTTC
CASSLRAGRYEQYF
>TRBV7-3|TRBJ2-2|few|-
TGTGCCAGCAGCTTAAGCCCATGGGCAACCCCCGGGGAGCTGTTTTTT
CASSLSPWATPGELFF
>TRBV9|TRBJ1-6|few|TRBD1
TGTGCCAGCAGCGTAGGTCAGGGGGCAGTGAGAAATTCACCCCTCCACTTT
CASSVGQGAVRNSPLHF
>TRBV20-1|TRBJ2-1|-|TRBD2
TGCAGTCCCCTTGGACTTGCGGGAGTAAATGAGCAGTTCTTC
CSPLGLAGVNEQFF
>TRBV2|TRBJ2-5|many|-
TGTGCCAGCAGTGTCGCCATTTCCGAGACCCAGTACTTC
CASSVAISETQYF
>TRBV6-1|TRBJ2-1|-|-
TGTGCCAGCAGCGCCAGGGGTGGCGGTGAGCAGTTCTTC
CASSARGGGEQFF
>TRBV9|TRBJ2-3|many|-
TGTGCCAGCAGCGAATCCCAGCTAGATACGCAGTATTTT
CASSESQLDTQYF
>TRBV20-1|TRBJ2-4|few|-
TGCAGTGCTAGAGCCCGGCCAGGGCCCAAAAACATTCAGTACTTC
CSARARPGPKNIQYF
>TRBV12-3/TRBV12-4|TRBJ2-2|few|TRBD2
TGTGCCAGCAGTTTTGGTCGCGGGGGGAACACCGGGGAGCTGTTTTTT
CASSFGRGGNTGELFF
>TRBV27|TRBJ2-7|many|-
TGTGCCAGCAGAAAACAGGTCGCGCCCTACGAGCAGTACTTC
CASRKQVAPYEQYF
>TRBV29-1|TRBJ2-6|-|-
TGCAGCGTGGCTAACTCTGGGGACAACGTCCTGACTTTC
CSVANSGDNVLTF
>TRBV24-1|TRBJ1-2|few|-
TGTGCCACCAGTGAATGGGACTCCCTGGGCTACACCTTC
CATSEWDSLGYTF
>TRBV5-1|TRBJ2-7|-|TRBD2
TGCGCCAGCAGCTTGGGGCTAGCGGGGGGACTAACCTACGAGCAGTACTTC
CASSLGLAGGLTYEQYF
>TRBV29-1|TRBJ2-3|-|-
TGCAACGCTGGGAACACAGATACGCAGTATTTT
CNAGNTDTQYF
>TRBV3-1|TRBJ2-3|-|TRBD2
TGTGCCAGCAGCCAAGCCGGGACTAGCGCAGATACGCAGTATTTT
CASSQAGTSADTQYF
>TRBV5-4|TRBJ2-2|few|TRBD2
TGTGCCAGCAGCTTGGAGCGGGAAGACACCGGGGAGCTGTTTTTT
CASSLEREDTGELFF
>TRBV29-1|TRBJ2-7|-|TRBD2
TGCAGCGTTGAAGTTCGGGGGGTAGCCTACGAGCAGTACTTC
CSVEVRGVAYEQYF
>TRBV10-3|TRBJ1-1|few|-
TGTGCCATCAGTGAGTCACTCCAGGGCGGCACTGAAGCTTTCTTT
CAISESLQGGTEAFF
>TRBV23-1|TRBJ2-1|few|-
TGCGCCAGCAGTCAATCGGGATGGACAGTAATCTACAATGAGCAGTTCTTC
CASSQSGWTVIYNEQFF
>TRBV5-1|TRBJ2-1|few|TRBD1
TGCGCCAGCAGCTTGGCTCGGCAGGGGGCTAATAATGAGCAGTTCTTC
CASSLARQGANNEQFF
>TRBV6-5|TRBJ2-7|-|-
TGTGCCAGCTCGGACCCGACGGGGCAGTACTTC
CASSDPTGQYF
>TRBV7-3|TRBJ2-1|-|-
TGTGCCAGCAGCTTCCTGGGGAGCTCCTACAATGAGCAGTTCTTC
CASSFLGSSYNEQFF
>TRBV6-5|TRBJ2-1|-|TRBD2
TGTGCCAGCACCATGACTAGCGGGGTATACAATGAGCAGTTCTTC
CASTMTSGVYNEQFF
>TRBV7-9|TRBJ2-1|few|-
TGTGCCAGCAGAGGCAGGGGACTCTCCTACAATGAGCAGTTCTTC
CASRGRGLSYNEQFF
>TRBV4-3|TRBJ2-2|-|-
TGCGCCAGCAGCCGTGAGGACCCACCTACCGGGGAGCTGTTTTTT
CASSREDPPTGELFF
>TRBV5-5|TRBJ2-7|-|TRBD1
TGTGCCAGCAGCTTGTTCGGGACAGGGGAGACCTACGAGCAGTACTTC
CASSLFGTGETYEQYF
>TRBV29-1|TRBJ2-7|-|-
TGCAGCGTTGAAGCTTCGGGGGGCAGGATCTACGAGCAGTACTTC
CSVEASGGRIYEQYF
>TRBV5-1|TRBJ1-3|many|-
TGCGCCAGCAGCTTGGACAGTAGAAACACCATATATTTT
CASSLDSRNTIYF
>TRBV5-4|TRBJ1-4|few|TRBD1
TGTGCCAGCAGCCCGGACAGGGGTGAAAAACTGTTTTTT
CASSPDRGEKLFF
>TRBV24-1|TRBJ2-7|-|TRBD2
TGTGCCACCGCCGGGGGGGGAACTTCCTACGAGCAGTACTTC
CATAGGGTSYEQYF
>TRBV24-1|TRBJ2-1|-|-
TGTGCCACCAGTGGGGAGGGGGCCTACAATGAGCAGTTCTTC
CATSGEGAYNEQFF
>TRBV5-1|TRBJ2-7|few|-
TGCGCCAGCAGCCGTGCAGGACAGTGGGATTACGAGCAGTACTTC
CASSRAGQWDYEQYF
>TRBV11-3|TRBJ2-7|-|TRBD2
TGTGCCAGCAGCCTGCCGGCTAGCGGGATCAACGAGCAGTACTTC
CASSLPASGINEQYF
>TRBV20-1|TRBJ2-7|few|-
TGCAGTGCTAGAGACCCGGACAGACTCTCCTACGAGCAGTACTTC
CSARDPDRLSYEQYF
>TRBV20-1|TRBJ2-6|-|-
TGCAGTGTCCCAGCTGGGGCCAACGTCCTGACTTTC
CSVPAGANVLTF
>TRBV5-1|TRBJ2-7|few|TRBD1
TGCGCCAGCAGCTGGGGACAGGACGCCTACGAGCAGTACTTC
CASSWGQDAYEQYF
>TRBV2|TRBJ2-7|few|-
TGTGCCAGCAGTGAAATTAAAGGGGAGCAGTACTTC
CASSEIKGEQYF
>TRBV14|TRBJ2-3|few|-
TGTGCCAGCAGCCACCTAGACCTGGGGGATACGCAGTATTTT
CASSHLDLGDTQYF
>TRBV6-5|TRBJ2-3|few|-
TGTGCCAGCAGCTCCATCTCGGGCGGAACTAGCACAGATACGCAGTATTTT
CASSSISGGTSTDTQYF
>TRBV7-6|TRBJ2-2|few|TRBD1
TGTGCCAGCAGTCTGGCGGCGGGGCAGGGGGCCTCGAACACCGGGGAGCTGTTTTTT
CASSLAAGQGASNTGELFF
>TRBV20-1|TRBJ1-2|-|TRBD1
TGCAGTGCCGGAGATCCGGGACAGGGAGGCTACACCTTC
CSAGDPGQGGYTF
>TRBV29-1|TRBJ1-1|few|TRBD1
TGCAGCGTCAACGCGGACAGGGTGAACACTGAAGCTTTCTTT
CSVNADRVNTEAFF
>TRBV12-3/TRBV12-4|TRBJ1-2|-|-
TGTGCCAGCAGCCCAAGGAGGGTGGAGGGCTACACCTTC
CASSPRRVEGYTF
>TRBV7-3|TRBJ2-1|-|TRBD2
TGTGCCAGCAGCTTAGGGGCTAGCGGGGGGGTCGATGAGCAGTTCTTC
CASSLGASGGVDEQFF
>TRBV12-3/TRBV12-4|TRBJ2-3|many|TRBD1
TGTGCCAGTAAGCCGGGACAGCACACAGATACGCAGTATTTT
CASKPGQHTDTQYF
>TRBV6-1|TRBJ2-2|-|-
TGTGCCAGCAGTGAAGGAGGCATGGCCGGGGAGCTGTTTTTT
CASSEGGMAGELFF
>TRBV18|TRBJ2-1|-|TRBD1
TGTGCCAGCTCACCCCAAGTCGGACAGGGGAAGTACAATGAGCAGTTCTTC
CASSPQVGQGKYNEQFF